The present TCR beta chain was sequenced within a study of human T cells and chemical hapten exposure. At the level of the study: All patients underwent weekly scalp dosing with diphenylcyclopropenone for the full roughly 24-week study.

The time point was: patch test 2, 6 weeks after DPC sensitization. Treatment given: therapeutic diphenylcyclopropenone sensitization with weekly scalp DPC. V lost 3 bases, J lost 4 bases, and 5 bases stayed unmatched. CDR3 length: 17 amino acids. Germline CDR1 is LGHNA and CDR2 is YNFKEQ. TCRdb re-derived calls from the RACE reads in MiXCR, one entry per CDR3 protein. The sample lists tens of thousands of distinct CDR3 sequences, more than 9.5% occurring once. This chain joins TRBV4-2 and TRBJ2-1, with 14 bases aligning to TRBD2. This sample comprised whole blood, obtained in connection with sensitization to the hapten diphenylcyclopropenone (DPC). The clonotype was recovered from a man in his forties with alopecia areata. Some clones in this sample may be carry-over from other donors' samples. CDR3 sequence (DNA): TGTGCCAGCAGCCAGGGGACTAGCGGGAGTATATACAATGAGCAGTTCTTC. It yields the protein CASSQGTSGSIYNEQFF.